A selection of T cell receptor beta chains follows, all from one sample in a study of blood T cell repertoires in COVID-19. Sequencing used immunoSEQ multiplex PCR; TCRdb keeps in-frame clones, though not all of them. The data show about 80,000 clones, 80% to 90% seen once. The sample consisted of peripheral blood. The source is an older man with active or convalescent COVID-19. Each CDR3 is given with its conserved first and last residue. A D gene is named only where the DNA matches it firmly. Some rows have no size entry. The others give once, few or many, or a class for an expanded clone.

clone_size j_call v_call d_call cdr3_nt cdr3_aa
few TRBJ2-5 TRBV5-1 TRBD2 TGCGCCAGCAGCTACGGGACTAGCGGGGGGGATAAAGAGACCCAGTACTTC CASSYGTSGGDKETQYF
- TRBJ2-7 TRBV6-2/TRBV6-3 - TGTGCCAGCAGTTATGGGACTCCCTACGAGCAGTACTTC CASSYGTPYEQYF
- TRBJ2-7 TRBV19 TRBD2 TGTGCCAGTAGTACAGCGGGGGATTGGTACGAGCAGTACTTC CASSTAGDWYEQYF
- TRBJ1-4 TRBV6-5 TRBD1 TGTGCCGCCGCCGCAGGGGGGAATGAAAAACTGTTTTTT CAAAAGGNEKLFF
- TRBJ1-4 TRBV7-8 - TGTGCCAGCAGCGGATTACAGGACGTATATGAAAAACTGTTTTTT CASSGLQDVYEKLFF
- TRBJ1-4 TRBV7-9 TRBD1 TGTGCCAGCAGCCCCGACAGGGATACTGAAAAACTGTTTTTT CASSPDRDTEKLFF
- TRBJ2-5 TRBV2 TRBD1 TGTGCCAGCACTGGGACAGGGTGGGCTAGTGAGACCCAGTACTTC CASTGTGWASETQYF
- TRBJ1-5 TRBV10-3 TRBD1 TGTGCCATCAGAGACAGGGGCAATCAGCCCCAGCATTTT CAIRDRGNQPQHF
- TRBJ1-4 TRBV11-2 - TGTGCCAGCAGCTTATCGGGGGGACGAGAAAAACTGTTTTTT CASSLSGGREKLFF
- TRBJ2-4 TRBV28 - TGTGCCAGCAGTTTAAATCGTCGGGGGTGGGGCATTCAGTACTTC CASSLNRRGWGIQYF
- TRBJ2-1 TRBV19 TRBD2 TGTGCCAGTAACAAACTAGCGGGAGGTTACAATGAGCAGTTCTTC CASNKLAGGYNEQFF
- TRBJ1-6 TRBV12-5 - TGTGCTAGTGGTTTCGGGGTAGAGAATTCACCCCTCCACTTT CASGFGVENSPLHF
- TRBJ1-5 TRBV10-2 - TGCGCCAGCACCGGGGGAGGAGTTAACAATCAGCCCCAGCATTTT CASTGGGVNNQPQHF
- TRBJ2-1 TRBV5-4 TRBD2 TGTGCCAGCAGCTTGGTACCTATGACTAGCGGGGGGAATAATGAGCAGTTCTTC CASSLVPMTSGGNNEQFF
- TRBJ1-5 TRBV28 TRBD1 TGTGCCAGCAGTTTGGACAGGGGATGGGGCAATCAGCCCCAGCATTTT CASSLDRGWGNQPQHF
- TRBJ2-1 TRBV7-2 TRBD2 TGTGCCAGCAGCGATGGACTAGCGGGCCGAAATGAGCAGTTCTTC CASSDGLAGRNEQFF
few TRBJ1-2 TRBV9 - TGTGCCAGCAGCGTAGGGCACCCTAACTATGGCTACACCTTC CASSVGHPNYGYTF
- TRBJ1-4 TRBV7-9 TRBD1 TGTGCCAGCAGCGTAGGACAGGGCGAGGAAAAACTGTTTTTT CASSVGQGEEKLFF
- TRBJ2-3 TRBV27 - TGTGCCAGCAGTCCACTACTCACGTGGGATACGCAGTATTTT CASSPLLTWDTQYF
- TRBJ2-5 TRBV5-1 TRBD2 TGCGCCAGCAGCCCAAGGCCAGCGGGGAATAGGGGAGGAAGGACCCAGTACTTC CASSPRPAGNRGGRTQYF
- TRBJ2-3 TRBV19 - TGTGCCAGTAGTATCTACGGGGGGCCCACAGATACGCAGTATTTT CASSIYGGPTDTQYF
- TRBJ2-3 TRBV3-1/TRBV3-2 - TGTGCCAGCAGCCAATGGGGGGGGGCCATAGATACGCAGTATTTT CASSQWGGAIDTQYF
- TRBJ2-5 TRBV7-2 - TGTGCCAGCAGCAAAGGACTGGAACAAGAGACCCAGTACTTC CASSKGLEQETQYF
- TRBJ1-1 TRBV5-1 TRBD1 TGCGCCAGCAGGTCCGGGACAGGGGGCATGTACACTGAAGCTTTCTTT CASRSGTGGMYTEAFF
- TRBJ2-1 TRBV7-9 TRBD2 TGTGCCAGCAGCCAAACAGGACTAGCGGGAGGGGGTAATGAGCAGTTCTTC CASSQTGLAGGGNEQFF
- TRBJ1-5 TRBV3-1/TRBV3-2 TRBD1 TGTGCCAGCAGCATCGGGACAGGCAATCAGCCCCAGCATTTT CASSIGTGNQPQHF
- TRBJ2-1 TRBV10-3 - TGTGCCATCAGTGAGTCAGTAGCTCCCTACAATGAGCAGTTCTTC CAISESVAPYNEQFF
- TRBJ2-7 TRBV19 TRBD2 TGTGCCAGTAGTATTGGACTAGCGGGTACCTACGAGCAGTACTTC CASSIGLAGTYEQYF
- TRBJ1-4 TRBV6-2/TRBV6-3 - TGTGCCAGCAGTTACCTACAGGATTATGAAAAACTGTTTTTT CASSYLQDYEKLFF
- TRBJ2-5 TRBV9 - TGTGCCAGCAGCGCAAGAGGGGGTTCCCAAGAGACCCAGTACTTC CASSARGGSQETQYF
- TRBJ1-5 TRBV3-1/TRBV3-2 - TGTGCCAGCAGCCAAGATCAGGTCAATCAGCCCCAGCATTTT CASSQDQVNQPQHF
- TRBJ2-3 TRBV10-3 TRBD2 TGTGCCATCAGTGAGTCAGGGAGCGGGGGGGCGCCCGATACGCAGTATTTT CAISESGSGGAPDTQYF
few TRBJ1-5 TRBV15 - TGTGCCACCAGCAGAGATCAGTCAAGTAGCAATCAGCCCCAGCATTTT CATSRDQSSSNQPQHF
- TRBJ2-1 TRBV5-1 - TGCGCCAGCAGCCTCGTCGGGACACTAGTATACAATGAGCAGTTCTTC CASSLVGTLVYNEQFF
- TRBJ2-1 TRBV2 TRBD2 TGTGCCAGCAGCGAACCCTTCCCAACTAGCGGGAGACGGTTAGTATCCTACAATGAGCAGTTCTTC CASSEPFPTSGRRLVSYNEQFF
- TRBJ2-2 TRBV3-1/TRBV3-2 - TGTGCCAGCAGCCAACCCATCGGGGGTTACACCGGGGAGCTGTTTTTT CASSQPIGGYTGELFF
- TRBJ1-1 TRBV11-1 - TGTGCCAGCAGCTTAGGCCAGGGGAGGGTCGTCACTGAAGCTTTCTTT CASSLGQGRVVTEAFF
- TRBJ1-6 TRBV28 - TGTGCCAGCAGCCTCAGGGTGTCCTATAATTCACCCCTCCACTTT CASSLRVSYNSPLHF
- TRBJ2-7 TRBV12-3/TRBV12-4 TRBD2 TGTGCCAGCAGTGGTCTAGCGGTGGAGCAGTACTTC CASSGLAVEQYF
- TRBJ2-5 TRBV5-4 TRBD2 TGTGCCAGCAGCTTGGGGGCGGGGGGCGAAGAGACCCAGTACTTC CASSLGAGGEETQYF
- TRBJ2-5 TRBV7-3 - TGTGCCAGCAAAACCGACAGGTACCAAGAGACCCAGTACTTC CASKTDRYQETQYF
- TRBJ1-4 TRBV5-5 - TGTGCCAGCAGCTTCGGAGCAACTAATGAAAAACTGTTTTTT CASSFGATNEKLFF
- TRBJ2-3 TRBV5-1 - TGCGCCAGCAGCTTCGGTCTAGCGACCGCAGATACGCAGTATTTT CASSFGLATADTQYF
once TRBJ2-7 TRBV9 - TGTGCCAGCAGCGTAGTTCAGTTGCCGGGGGAGCAGTACTTC CASSVVQLPGEQYF
- TRBJ1-2 TRBV2 TRBD1 TGTGCCAGCAGTGAGGGGCAGGGGGGTTTCTATGGCTACACCTTC CASSEGQGGFYGYTF
- TRBJ1-2 TRBV5-1 - TGCGCCAGCAGCGTGCGGGGCCCGGGGTACTATGGCTACACCTTC CASSVRGPGYYGYTF
- TRBJ2-5 TRBV4-2 - TGTGCCAGCAGCCCCCCCGCGGGGTGGGAAGGAGAGACCCAGTACTTC CASSPPAGWEGETQYF
once TRBJ1-3 TRBV11-2 - TGTGCCAGCAGCCATCGCACAGGGTCTGGAAACACCATATATTTT CASSHRTGSGNTIYF